The rows below give T cell receptor beta chains drawn from one sample of a study of cytomegalovirus exposure and HLA in healthy donors. Produced via immunoSEQ multiplex PCR; TCRdb's table is partial and in-frame only. The sample holds about 140,000 clones; more than 60% are singletons and the top ten take 1.5% to 2%. The sequenced sample was PBMCs. All receptors derive from a female donor in good health and CMV-seronegative. Both conserved end residues are part of each CDR3. D genes are given only for firm matches. Rows give clone size only sometimes, using once, few, many, or a class for an expanded clone.

size,length,J,D,V,CDR3,DNA
NA,17,TRBJ2-7,TRBD1,TRBV5-6,CASSLIGGTGFSYEQYF,TGTGCCAGCAGCTTGATTGGGGGGACAGGCTTTTCCTACGAGCAGTACTTC
NA,15,TRBJ2-1,TRBD1,TRBV9,CASSVVTGGWDEQFF,TGTGCCAGCAGCGTAGTAACAGGGGGCTGGGATGAGCAGTTCTTC
few,16,TRBJ1-2,TRBD1,TRBV6-5,CASSYSSQGRSYGYTF,TGTGCCAGCAGTTATTCCTCACAGGGGCGAAGCTATGGCTACACCTTC
NA,21,TRBJ2-1,TRBD2,TRBV5-1,CASSWPEGLAGTTSSYNEQFF,TGCGCCAGCAGCTGGCCGGAGGGACTAGCGGGAACCACGAGCTCCTACAATGAGCAGTTCTTC
NA,16,TRBJ2-1,TRBD1,TRBV18,CASSPKGQSSYNEQFF,TGTGCCAGCTCACCGAAGGGACAGAGCTCCTACAATGAGCAGTTCTTC
NA,17,TRBJ2-1,NA,TRBV6-1,CASSDRAGYSYYNEQFF,TGTGCCAGCAGTGATAGGGCAGGGTATAGTTATTACAATGAGCAGTTCTTC
NA,14,TRBJ1-1,NA,TRBV19,CASSEGVIHTEAFF,TGTGCCAGTTCTGAGGGGGTTATACACACTGAAGCTTTCTTT
NA,15,TRBJ1-5,NA,TRBV9,CASSAGEYSNQPQHF,TGTGCCAGCAGCGCCGGGGAGTATAGCAATCAGCCCCAGCATTTT
NA,12,TRBJ1-2,TRBD1,TRBV6-1,CASRLDREGYTF,TGTGCCAGCAGACTGGACAGGGAAGGCTACACCTTC
NA,15,TRBJ1-4,TRBD1,TRBV11-2,CASSSRQGSNEKLFF,TGTGCCAGCAGCTCCCGACAGGGCTCTAATGAAAAACTGTTTTTT
NA,14,TRBJ2-7,NA,TRBV5-6,CASTGGQWSPEQYF,TGTGCCAGCACCGGGGGACAGTGGTCACCCGAGCAGTACTTC
few,14,TRBJ1-4,NA,TRBV7-9,CATADSPTNEKLFF,TGTGCCACCGCGGACAGCCCAACTAATGAAAAACTGTTTTTT
NA,12,TRBJ1-2,TRBD1,TRBV19,CASSYQGGGYTF,TGTGCCAGTAGTTATCAGGGGGGTGGCTACACCTTC
NA,16,TRBJ2-5,TRBD1,TRBV7-9,CASSARQGTRGETQYF,TGTGCCAGCAGCGCGAGACAGGGGACCAGGGGGGAGACCCAGTACTTC
NA,14,TRBJ1-5,TRBD1,TRBV28,CASSDRVSNQPQHF,TGTGCCAGCAGTGACAGGGTAAGCAATCAGCCCCAGCATTTT
NA,15,TRBJ1-2,TRBD1,TRBV9,CASSVQRGQDYGYTF,TGTGCCAGCAGCGTACAAAGGGGGCAAGACTATGGCTACACCTTC
NA,14,TRBJ2-4,TRBD2,TRBV18,CASSPRAGVDIQYF,TGTGCCAGCTCACCCAGAGCGGGGGTGGACATTCAGTACTTC
NA,14,TRBJ2-3,NA,TRBV18,CASSPPMGPDTQYF,TGTGCCAGCTCACCACCGATGGGCCCAGATACGCAGTATTTT
NA,16,TRBJ2-3,NA,TRBV28,CASSLMASTGRDTQYF,TGTGCCAGCAGTTTAATGGCTAGTACTGGTAGAGATACGCAGTATTTT
NA,16,TRBJ1-1,NA,TRBV7-8,CASSLELAGMNTEAFF,TGTGCCAGCAGCTTAGAGCTTGCAGGCATGAACACTGAAGCTTTCTTT
NA,14,TRBJ2-7,TRBD1,TRBV5-6,CASRGQGGSYEQYF,TGTGCCAGCAGGGGACAGGGGGGCTCCTACGAGCAGTACTTC
NA,13,TRBJ2-7,NA,TRBV27,CASSPSPSYEQYF,TGTGCCAGCAGTCCTTCCCCCTCCTACGAGCAGTACTTC
NA,10,TRBJ1-1,NA,TRBV7-9,CASMAGEAFF,TGTGCCAGCATGGCGGGTGAAGCTTTCTTT
once,14,TRBJ2-5,TRBD2,TRBV25-1,CASSPGGDQETQYF,TGTGCCAGCAGTCCTGGGGGGGATCAAGAGACCCAGTACTTC